One sample yielded the 16 T cell receptor beta chains listed below, sequenced in a study of blood T cell repertoires in COVID-19. Some clones are missing from TCRdb's copy, which holds only in-frame ones; the method was immunoSEQ multiplex PCR. The repertoire includes 200,000 to 250,000 clones, about 86% of them detected once, and roughly 3% sits in the top ten. The sample consisted of peripheral blood. These receptor sequences come from a woman aged 25 to 39 who had recovered from COVID-19.

The chain couples TRBV21-1 to TRBJ1-1; the table's D call, TRBD1, was not checked against the DNA. TRBV21-1 is assigned pseudogene status. The CDR3 has 15 amino acids. CDR3 in amino acids: CASSMKGHSNTEAFF. CDR3 sequence (DNA): TGTGCCAGCAGCATGAAGGGACACTCCAACACTGAAGCTTTCTTT.

The CDR3 DNA reads TGTGCCAGCAGTTACCGGGGAGATGACATTCAGTACTTC. This sequence encodes CASSYRGDDIQYF. This chain uses TRBV6-5 with TRBJ2-4, with D tentatively TRBD2 (5 bases). The CDR3 sequence is 13 residues long. Germline lookup yields CDR1 MNHEY and CDR2 SVGAGI. V was clipped by 2 bases and J by 8 bases, with 10 bases between them.

The genes are TRBV11-2 and TRBJ2-7; 8 bases match TRBD2. CDR1 and CDR2 (germline): SGHAT, FQNNGV. V lost 5 bases to trimming and J lost 2 bases; unmatched junction nucleotides: 5. The CDR3 runs to 14 residues. The DNA of the CDR3 is TGTGCCAGCAGCCCGGGACTAGTCGCCTACGAGCAGTACTTC. Protein product: CASSPGLVAYEQYF.

The rearrangement joins TRBV6-1 to TRBJ1-5; D perhaps matches TRBD1 (6 bases). V dropped 4 bases and J dropped 0 bases, with 13 bases sitting between them. The CDR3 is 16 amino acids. CDR1 is MNHNS and CDR2 is SASEGT in the germline V gene. CDR3 DNA: TGTGCCAGCAGTGGGCGGACAGCAAATAGCAATCAGCCCCAGCATTTT. It is translated as CASSGRTANSNQPQHF.

The chain uses TRBV7-3 and TRBJ2-3; 9 positions agree with TRBD1. With 5 bases clipped from V and 3 bases from J, the junction kept 6 bases outside the gene matches. The germline V gene has CDR1 SGHTA and CDR2 FQGTGA. This CDR3 has 15 residues. The CDR3 DNA follows: TGTGCCAGCAGCACTACAGGGGGCATAACAGATACGCAGTATTTT. This encodes CASSTTGGITDTQYF.

The chain joins TRBV7-9 to TRBJ1-4; tentatively, D is TRBD1 (6 bases). V lost 4 bases, J lost 4 bases, and 10 bases lay in between. CDR1 is SEHNR, CDR2 FQNEAQ, per germline (reference sequence). CDR3 length: 14 amino acids. The CDR3 region has the DNA TGTGCCAGCAGCTGGGGGCAGGATAATGAAAAACTGTTTTTT. Translation: CASSWGQDNEKLFF.

The chain links TRBV19 to TRBJ2-1, with D perhaps matching TRBD2 (6 bases). The CDR3 has 15 amino acids. Germline assignment: CDR1 LNHDA and CDR2 SQIVND (reference sequence). The ends were cut back, 10 bases at V and 1 base at J, with 17 bases in the middle. The CDR3 DNA follows: TGTGCCACCGAAGGGACGGGACTTTCCTACAATGAGCAGTTCTTC. The encoded protein is CATEGTGLSYNEQFF.

The chain combines TRBV3-1 (or the pseudogene TRBV3-2) with TRBJ2-3, with TRBD1 matching 12 bases. CDR3 length: 22 residues. The V and J ends lost 0 bases and 1 base, in that order; junction bases with no gene match: 17. Per the germline V gene, CDR1 is LGHDT and CDR2 is YNNKEL (reference sequence). The CDR3 coding sequence is TGTGCCAGCAGCCAAGATATTGGGACAGGGGGCTTTACGGTCCCTCGCACAGATACGCAGTATTTT. Protein: CASSQDIGTGGFTVPRTDTQYF.

The chain has TRBV10-2 and TRBJ1-3; D might be TRBD1 (5 bases). This CDR3 has 14 residues. Deletions cut 5 bases from V and 4 bases from J, with 12 bases between. CDR1 is WSHSY, CDR2 SAAADI, per germline. CDR3: CASSRGQDGNTIYF. CDR3 in DNA: TGCGCCAGCAGTAGGGGCCAGGACGGAAACACCATATATTTT.

The V and J genes are TRBV6-6 and TRBJ2-5, with D tentatively TRBD2 (6 bases). This CDR3 is 13 amino acids long. Germline CDR1 is MNHNY and CDR2 is SVGAGI (reference sequence). Trimming took 6 bases from V and 2 from J, leaving 10 bases between them. CDR3 amino acids: CASRGGLQETQYF. DNA for the CDR3: TGTGCCAGCAGGGGAGGACTGCAAGAGACCCAGTACTTC.

The chain links TRBV6-4 to TRBJ1-2; 7 nucleotides align to TRBD1. The CDR3 spans 18 residues. Germline-derived CDR1 and CDR2 are MRHNA and SNTAGT. V gave up 2 bases and J gave up 0 bases; unmatched junction bases: 12. CDR3 nucleotides: TGTGCCAGCAGTGACGCCAGGGGGAGTAAACCTCCTAACTATGGCTACACCTTC. This gives the protein CASSDARGSKPPNYGYTF.

The table lists this clone with a few counts. This chain connects TRBV9 to TRBJ2-1; TRBD2 agrees at 7 bases. Germline V gene lookup returns CDR1 SGDLS and CDR2 YYNGEE. V was clipped by 0 bases and J by 2 bases; unmatched bases: 5. The CDR3 runs 16 residues. CDR3 amino acids: CASSVDSAGPYNEQFF. CDR3 nucleotides: TGTGCCAGCAGCGTAGATTCAGCGGGACCCTACAATGAGCAGTTCTTC.

This chain joins TRBV24-1 and TRBJ2-5; 14 bases align to TRBD2. Unmatched junction bases numbered 8, after V lost 7 bases and J lost 2 bases. This CDR3 spans 17 amino acids. From germline, CDR1 is KGHDR and CDR2 SFDVKD. For the CDR3, the DNA is TGTGCCACCAGGGGGACTAGCGGGAGAAGTGGACAAGAGACCCAGTACTTC. This encodes CATRGTSGRSGQETQYF.

This chain links TRBV6-5 with TRBJ1-5; a weak D match, TRBD1 (6 bases). V was trimmed by 11 bases and J by 4 bases, leaving 9 bases between them. CDR3 length: 11 amino acids. Germline V gene lookup returns CDR1 MNHEY and CDR2 SVGAGI. The CDR3 sequence: CASGVNQPQHF. The CDR3 DNA follows: TGTGCCTCAGGGGTAAATCAGCCCCAGCATTTT.

The chain is built from TRBV4-2 and TRBJ1-3; no definite D call. V gave up 5 bases and J gave up 0 bases, with 11 bases separating them. Germline assignment: CDR1 LGHNA and CDR2 YNFKEQ. The CDR3 totals 15 residues. CDR3 nucleotides: TGTGCCAGCAGCTCAGGACGGGACTCTGGAAACACCATATATTTT. Translated: CASSSGRDSGNTIYF.

The gene calls are TRBV29-1 and TRBJ2-1; 7 bases are a match to TRBD1. The junction had 12 bases not matched to a gene; V was cut back by 6 bases and J by 4 bases. The germline CDR1 and CDR2 sequences are SQVTM and ANQGSEA. The CDR3 covers 15 residues. CDR3 bases: TGCAGCGTCGGGCGCCCGGGACAGAAATACAATGAGCAGTTCTTC. It is translated as CSVGRPGQKYNEQFF.